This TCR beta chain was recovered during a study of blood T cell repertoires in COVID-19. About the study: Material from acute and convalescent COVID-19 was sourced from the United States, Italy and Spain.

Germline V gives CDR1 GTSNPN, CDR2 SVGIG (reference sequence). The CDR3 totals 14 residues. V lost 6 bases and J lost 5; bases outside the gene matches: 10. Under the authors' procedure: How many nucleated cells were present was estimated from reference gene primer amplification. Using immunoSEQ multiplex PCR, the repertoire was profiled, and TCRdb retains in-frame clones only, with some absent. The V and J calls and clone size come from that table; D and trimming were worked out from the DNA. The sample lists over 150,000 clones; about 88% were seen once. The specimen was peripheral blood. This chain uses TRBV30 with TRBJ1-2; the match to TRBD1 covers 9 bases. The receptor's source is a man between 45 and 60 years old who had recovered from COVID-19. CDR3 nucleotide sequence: TGTGCCTGTCCAGAGGGACAGGGCAAATATGGCTACACCTTC. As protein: CACPEGQGKYGYTF.